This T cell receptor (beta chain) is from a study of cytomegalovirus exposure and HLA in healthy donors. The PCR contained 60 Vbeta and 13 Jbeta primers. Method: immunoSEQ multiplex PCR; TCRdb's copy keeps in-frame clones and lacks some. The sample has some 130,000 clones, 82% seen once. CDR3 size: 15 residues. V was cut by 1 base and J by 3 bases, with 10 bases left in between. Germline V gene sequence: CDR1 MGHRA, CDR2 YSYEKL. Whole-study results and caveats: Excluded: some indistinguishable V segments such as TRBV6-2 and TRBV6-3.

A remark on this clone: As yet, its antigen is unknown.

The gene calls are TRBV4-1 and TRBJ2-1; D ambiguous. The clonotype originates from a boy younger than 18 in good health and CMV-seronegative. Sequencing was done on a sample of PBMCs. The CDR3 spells CASSQGVSNYNEQFF. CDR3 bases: TGCGCCAGCAGCCAAGGGGTTAGCAACTACAATGAGCAGTTCTTC.